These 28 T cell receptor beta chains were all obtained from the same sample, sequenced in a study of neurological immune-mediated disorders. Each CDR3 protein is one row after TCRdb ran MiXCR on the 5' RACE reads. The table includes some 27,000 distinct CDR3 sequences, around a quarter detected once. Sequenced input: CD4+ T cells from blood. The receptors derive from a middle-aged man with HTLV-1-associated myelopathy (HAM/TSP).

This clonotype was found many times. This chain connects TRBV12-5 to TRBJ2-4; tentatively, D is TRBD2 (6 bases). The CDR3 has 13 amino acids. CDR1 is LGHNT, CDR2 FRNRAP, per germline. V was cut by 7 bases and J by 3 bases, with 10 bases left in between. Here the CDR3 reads CASAPGLKNIQYF. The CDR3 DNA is TGTGCTAGTGCCCCGGGACTCAAAAACATTCAGTACTTC.

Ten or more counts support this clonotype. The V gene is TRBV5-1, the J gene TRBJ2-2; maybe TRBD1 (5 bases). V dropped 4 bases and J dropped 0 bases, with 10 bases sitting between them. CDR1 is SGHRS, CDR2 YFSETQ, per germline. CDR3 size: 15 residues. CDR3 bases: TGCGCCAGCAGCAGCAGGGTCACGAACACCGGGGAGCTGTTTTTT. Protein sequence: CASSSRVTNTGELFF.

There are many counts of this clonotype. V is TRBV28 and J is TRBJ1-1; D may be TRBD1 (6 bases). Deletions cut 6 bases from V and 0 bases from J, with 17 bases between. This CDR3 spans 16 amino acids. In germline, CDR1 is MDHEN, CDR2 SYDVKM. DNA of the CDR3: TGTGCCAGCAGACCCGGACAGATGAACATGAACACTGAAGCTTTCTTT. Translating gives CASRPGQMNMNTEAFF.

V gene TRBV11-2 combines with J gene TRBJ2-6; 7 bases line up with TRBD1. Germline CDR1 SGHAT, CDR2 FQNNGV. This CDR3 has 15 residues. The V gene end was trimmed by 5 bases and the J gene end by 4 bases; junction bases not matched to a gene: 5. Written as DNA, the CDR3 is TGTGCCAGCAGCCGACAGGGATCGGGGGCCAACGTCCTGACTTTC. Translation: CASSRQGSGANVLTF.

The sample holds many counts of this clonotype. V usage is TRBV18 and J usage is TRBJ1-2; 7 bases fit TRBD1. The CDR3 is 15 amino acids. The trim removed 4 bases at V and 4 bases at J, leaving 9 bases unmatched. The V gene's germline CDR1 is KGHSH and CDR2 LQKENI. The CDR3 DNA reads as TGTGCCAGCTCACAGCCTCAGGGGGGCACCTATGGCTACACCTTC. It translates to CASSQPQGGTYGYTF.

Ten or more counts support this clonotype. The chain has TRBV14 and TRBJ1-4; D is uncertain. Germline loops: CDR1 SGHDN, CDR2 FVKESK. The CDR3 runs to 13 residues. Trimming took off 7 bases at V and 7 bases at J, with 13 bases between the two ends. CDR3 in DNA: TGTGCCAGCAACGAGGGCTACGGTGAAAAACTGTTTTTT. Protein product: CASNEGYGEKLFF.

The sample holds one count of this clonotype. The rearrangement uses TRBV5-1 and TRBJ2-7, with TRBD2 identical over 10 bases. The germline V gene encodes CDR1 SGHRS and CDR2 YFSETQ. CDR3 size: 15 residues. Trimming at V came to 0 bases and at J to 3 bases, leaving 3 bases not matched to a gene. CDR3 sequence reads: CASSLGASGSYEQYF. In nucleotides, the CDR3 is TGCGCCAGCAGCTTGGGGGCTAGCGGGAGCTACGAGCAGTACTTC.

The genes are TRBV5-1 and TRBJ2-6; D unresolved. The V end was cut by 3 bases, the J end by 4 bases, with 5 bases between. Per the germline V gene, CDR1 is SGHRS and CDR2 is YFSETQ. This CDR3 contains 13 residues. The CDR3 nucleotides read TGCGCCAGCAGCTCCGGCGGGGCCAACGTCCTGACTTTC. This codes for CASSSGGANVLTF.

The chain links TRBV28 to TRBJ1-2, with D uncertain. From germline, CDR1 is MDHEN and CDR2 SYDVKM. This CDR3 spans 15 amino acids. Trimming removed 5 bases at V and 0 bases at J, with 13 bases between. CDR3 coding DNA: TGTGCCAGCAGTCACTGGACGGTGGCTAACTATGGCTACACCTTC. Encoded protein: CASSHWTVANYGYTF.

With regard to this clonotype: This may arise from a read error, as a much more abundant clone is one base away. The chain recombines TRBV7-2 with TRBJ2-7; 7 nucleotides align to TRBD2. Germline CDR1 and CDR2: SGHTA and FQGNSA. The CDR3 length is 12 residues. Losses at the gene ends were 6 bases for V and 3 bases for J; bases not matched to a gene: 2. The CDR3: CASRGGCYEQYF. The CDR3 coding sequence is TGTGCCAGCAGGGGGGGGTGCTACGAGCAGTACTTC.

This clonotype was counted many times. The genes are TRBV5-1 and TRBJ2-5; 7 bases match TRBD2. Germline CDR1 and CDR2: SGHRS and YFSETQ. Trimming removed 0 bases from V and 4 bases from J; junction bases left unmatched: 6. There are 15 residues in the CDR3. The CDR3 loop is CASSLGGSVRETQYF. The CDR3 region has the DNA TGCGCCAGCAGCTTGGGCGGGAGCGTCAGAGAGACCCAGTACTTC.

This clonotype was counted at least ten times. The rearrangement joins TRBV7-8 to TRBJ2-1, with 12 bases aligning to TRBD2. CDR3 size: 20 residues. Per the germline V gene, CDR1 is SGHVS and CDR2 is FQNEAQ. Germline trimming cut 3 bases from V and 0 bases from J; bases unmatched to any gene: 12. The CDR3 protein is CASSFILLAGGSISYNEQFF. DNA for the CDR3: TGTGCCAGCAGCTTTATTCTACTAGCGGGAGGATCGATCTCCTACAATGAGCAGTTCTTC.

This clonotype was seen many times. DNA of the CDR3: TGCAGTGCCCGCGGGGAGCGTACGATAGATACGCAGTATTTT. This translates into CSARGERTIDTQYF. This chain uses TRBV20-1 with TRBJ2-3, with a possible D match to TRBD2 (6 bases). Trimming removed 6 bases from V and 5 bases from J, with 18 bases in between. Looked up from germline, CDR1 is DFQATT and CDR2 is SNEGSKA (reference sequence). The CDR3 totals 14 residues.

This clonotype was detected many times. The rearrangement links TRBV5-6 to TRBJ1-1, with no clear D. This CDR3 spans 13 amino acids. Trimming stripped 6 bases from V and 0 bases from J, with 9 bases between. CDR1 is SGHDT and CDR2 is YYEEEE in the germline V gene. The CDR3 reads CASTQSMNTEAFF. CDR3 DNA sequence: TGTGCCAGCACTCAGAGTATGAACACTGAAGCTTTCTTT.

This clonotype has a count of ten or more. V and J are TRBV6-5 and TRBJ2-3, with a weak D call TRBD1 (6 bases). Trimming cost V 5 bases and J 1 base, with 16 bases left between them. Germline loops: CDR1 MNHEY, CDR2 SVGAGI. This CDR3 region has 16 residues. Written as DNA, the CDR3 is TGTGCCAGCAGTCCGTTAGGGGGACCGGGCACAGATACGCAGTATTTT. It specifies CASSPLGGPGTDTQYF.

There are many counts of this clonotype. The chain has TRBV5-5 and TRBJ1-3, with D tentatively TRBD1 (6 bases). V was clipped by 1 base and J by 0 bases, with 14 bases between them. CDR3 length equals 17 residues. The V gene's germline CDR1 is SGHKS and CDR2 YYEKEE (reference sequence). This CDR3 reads CASSLRPTGHSGNTIYF. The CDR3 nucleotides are TGTGCCAGCAGCTTGAGGCCGACAGGACACTCTGGAAACACCATATATTTT. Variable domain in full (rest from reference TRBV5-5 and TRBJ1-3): DAGVTQSPTHLIKTRGQQVTLRCSPISGHKSVSWYQQVLGQGPQFIFQYYEKEERGRGNFPDRFSARQFPNYSSELNVNALLLGDSALYLCASSLRPTGHSGNTIYFGEGSWLTVV.

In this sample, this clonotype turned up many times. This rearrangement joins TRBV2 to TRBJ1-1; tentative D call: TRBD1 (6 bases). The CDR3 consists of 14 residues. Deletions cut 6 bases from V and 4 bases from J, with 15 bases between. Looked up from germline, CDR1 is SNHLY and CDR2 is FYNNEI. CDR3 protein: CASRDRLAVTEAFF. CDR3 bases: TGTGCCAGCAGAGACAGGTTAGCGGTCACTGAAGCTTTCTTT.

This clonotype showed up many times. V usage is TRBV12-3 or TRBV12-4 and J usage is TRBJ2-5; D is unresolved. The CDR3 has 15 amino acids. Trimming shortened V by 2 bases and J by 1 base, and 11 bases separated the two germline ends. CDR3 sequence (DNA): TGTGCCAGCAGTTTAAGGCCGCCCAGCCAAGAGACCCAGTACTTC. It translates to CASSLRPPSQETQYF.

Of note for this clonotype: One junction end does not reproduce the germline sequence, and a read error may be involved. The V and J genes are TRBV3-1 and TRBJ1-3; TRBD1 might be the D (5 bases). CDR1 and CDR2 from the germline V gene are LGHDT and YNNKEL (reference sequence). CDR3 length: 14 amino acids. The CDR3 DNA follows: TGTGCCAACAGCCAAGAGGCAGGGAGCGCCACCATATATTTT. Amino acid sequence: CANSQEAGSATIYF. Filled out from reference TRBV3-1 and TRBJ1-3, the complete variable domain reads DTAVSQTPKYLVTQMGNDKSIKCEQNLGHDTMYWYKQDSKKFLKIMFSYNNKELIINETVPNRFSPKSPDKAHLNLHINSLELGDSAVYFCANSQEAGSATIYFGEGSWLTVV.

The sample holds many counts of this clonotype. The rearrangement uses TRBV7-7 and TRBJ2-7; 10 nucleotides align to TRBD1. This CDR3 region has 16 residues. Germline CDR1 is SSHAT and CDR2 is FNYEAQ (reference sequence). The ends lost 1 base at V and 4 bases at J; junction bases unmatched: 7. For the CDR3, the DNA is TGTGCCAGCAGCTTAGGGCCGGGACAGGGGCAATACGAGCAGTACTTC. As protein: CASSLGPGQGQYEQYF.

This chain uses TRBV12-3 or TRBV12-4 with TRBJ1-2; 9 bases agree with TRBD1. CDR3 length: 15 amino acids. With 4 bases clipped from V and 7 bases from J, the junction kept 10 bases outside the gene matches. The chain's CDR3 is CASSSPGQGSRGYTF. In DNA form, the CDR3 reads TGTGCCAGCAGTTCCCCGGGACAGGGTTCTCGTGGCTACACCTTC.

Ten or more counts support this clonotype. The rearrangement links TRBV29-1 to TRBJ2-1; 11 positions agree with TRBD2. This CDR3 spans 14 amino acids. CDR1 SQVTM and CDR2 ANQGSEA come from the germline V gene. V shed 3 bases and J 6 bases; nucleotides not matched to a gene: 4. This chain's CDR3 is CSVELLAGVNEQFF. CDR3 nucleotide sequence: TGCAGCGTTGAGTTACTAGCGGGAGTCAATGAGCAGTTCTTC.

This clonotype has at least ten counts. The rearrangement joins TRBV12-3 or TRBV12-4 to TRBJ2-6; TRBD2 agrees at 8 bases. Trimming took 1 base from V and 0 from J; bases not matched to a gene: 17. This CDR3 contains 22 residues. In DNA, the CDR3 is TGTGCCAGCAGTTTAGACCTAACTCGGGGGACCAGCGGGAGCTCTGGGGCCAACGTCCTGACTTTC. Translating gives CASSLDLTRGTSGSSGANVLTF.

Here the CDR3 reads CASSLAPSRGEKLFF. CDR3 nucleotides: TGCGCCAGCAGCTTGGCCCCCTCCCGTGGGGAAAAACTGTTTTTT. The V call is TRBV5-1, the J call TRBJ1-4; D is ambiguous. V lost 0 bases and J lost 8, with 14 bases in between. The CDR3 loop spans 15 amino acids. CDR1 is SGHRS, CDR2 YFSETQ, per germline.

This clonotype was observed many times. CDR3 protein: CASSSGTGDYGYTF. CDR3 nucleotides: TGCGCCAGCAGCTCCGGGACAGGGGACTATGGCTACACCTTC. V gene TRBV5-1 combines with J gene TRBJ1-2, with TRBD1 matching 10 bases. Germline assignment: CDR1 SGHRS and CDR2 YFSETQ. The ends lost 3 bases at V and 3 bases at J; junction bases unmatched: 2. The CDR3 sequence is 14 residues long. Together with reference TRBV5-1 and TRBJ1-2, the CDR3 gives the full variable domain: KAGVTQTPRYLIKTRGQQVTLSCSPISGHRSVSWYQQTPGQGLQFLFEYFSETQRNKGNFPGRFSGRQFSNSRSEMNVSTLELGDSALYLCASSSGTGDYGYTFGSGTRLTVV.

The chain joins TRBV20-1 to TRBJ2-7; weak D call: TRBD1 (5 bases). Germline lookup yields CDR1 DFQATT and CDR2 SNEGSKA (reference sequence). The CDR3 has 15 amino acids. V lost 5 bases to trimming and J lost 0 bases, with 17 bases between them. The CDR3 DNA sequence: TGCAGTGCTGTAAGACAGAGAATACGCTCCTACGAGCAGTACTTC. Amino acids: CSAVRQRIRSYEQYF.

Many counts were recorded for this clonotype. The CDR3 coding sequence is TGTGCCAGCAGTCCCTCGGCAGGGGCCGGGAACACCGGGGAGCTGTTTTTT. Protein: CASSPSAGAGNTGELFF. The V and J genes are TRBV12-3 or TRBV12-4 and TRBJ2-2, with D maybe TRBD1 (6 bases). V gave up 5 bases and J gave up 1 base, with 17 bases separating them. The CDR3 is made up of 17 amino acids.

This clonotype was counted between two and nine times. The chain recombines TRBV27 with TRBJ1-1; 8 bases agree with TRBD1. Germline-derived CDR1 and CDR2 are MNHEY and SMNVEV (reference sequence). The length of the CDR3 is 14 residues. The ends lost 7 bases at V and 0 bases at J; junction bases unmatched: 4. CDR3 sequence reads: CASNRQGLNTEAFF. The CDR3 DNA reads TGTGCCAGCAACCGACAGGGGTTGAACACTGAAGCTTTCTTT.